A single sample is the source of the 24 T cell receptor beta chains below, sequenced in a study of human T cells and chemical hapten exposure. TCRdb called the RACE reads again in MiXCR, with one record for every CDR3 protein. This table has about 380,000 distinct CDR3 sequences, about 6% appearing once. Time point here: patch test 2, 6 weeks after DPC sensitization. The treatment was: therapeutic diphenylcyclopropenone sensitization with weekly scalp DPC. Sequenced material: whole blood, taken in connection with sensitization to the hapten diphenylcyclopropenone (DPC). These receptors were collected from a woman aged 18-29 years with alopecia areata. Some clones in this sample may be carry-over from other donors' samples.

The gene calls are TRBV5-1 and TRBJ1-3; D perhaps matches TRBD1 (6 bases). This CDR3 has 15 amino acids. Germline lookup yields CDR1 SGHRS and CDR2 YFSETQ. V was pared by 4 bases and J by 1 base, with 12 bases between. CDR3 residues: CASSMEGGSGNTIYF. CDR3 bases: TGCGCCAGCAGCATGGAAGGGGGTTCTGGAAACACCATATATTTT.

J is TRBJ1-2 and V is TRBV29-1; 8 bases align to TRBD1. Germline V lookup: CDR1 SQVTM, CDR2 ANQGSEA. V lost 6 bases, J lost 4 bases, and 10 bases stayed unmatched. This CDR3 is 14 amino acids long. Here the CDR3 DNA reads TGCAGCGTGCTGGTGCAGGGGGCAGGCTATGGCTACACCTTC. This encodes CSVLVQGAGYGYTF.

This clonotype was observed a few times. The chain joins TRBV14 to TRBJ1-6, with unresolved D. From germline, CDR1 is SGHDN and CDR2 FVKESK. CDR3 length: 15 amino acids. V lost 4 bases and J lost 4, with 11 bases in between. The CDR3 region has the DNA TGTGCCAGCAGCCTCAGGACGGGTTATAATTCACCCCTCCACTTT. Protein sequence: CASSLRTGYNSPLHF.

In its sample, this clonotype was seen many times. This chain connects TRBV6-5 to TRBJ1-2, with D perhaps matching TRBD1 (5 bases). The CDR3 loop spans 12 amino acids. V lost 4 bases, J lost 6 bases, and 9 bases lay in between. Germline CDR1 MNHEY, CDR2 SVGAGI. The CDR3 here is CASSFMGDGYTF. CDR3 bases: TGTGCCAGCAGTTTTATGGGGGATGGCTACACCTTC.

This clonotype has just a few counts. The genes are TRBV7-9 and TRBJ2-3; possibly TRBD1 for D (5 bases). V was shortened by 3 bases and J by 4 bases, with 8 bases between the two germline ends. Germline CDR1 is SEHNR and CDR2 is FQNEAQ (reference sequence). The CDR3 is 13 amino acids. CDR3 DNA: TGTGCCAGCAGCTTCCAGGGCTCAGATACGCAGTATTTT. Translated: CASSFQGSDTQYF.

The CDR3 region has the DNA TGTGCCAGCTCACCCGGTGGGACGGGCTATGGCTCTGAAGCTTTCTTT. Protein: CASSPGGTGYGSEAFF. This sequence joins TRBV18 and TRBJ1-1; weak D call: TRBD1 (5 bases). This CDR3 comprises 16 residues. Trimming removed 3 bases from V and 6 bases from J, with 20 bases in between. Germline assignment: CDR1 KGHSH and CDR2 LQKENI.

Details on this clonotype: A much larger clone lies a single base off, so this may be a read error. The rearrangement joins TRBV6-5 to TRBJ1-6; TRBD1 agrees at 10 bases. Per germline, CDR1 MNHEY and CDR2 SVGAGI. V dropped 5 bases and J dropped 5; count of bases not matched to a gene: 6. This CDR3 is 16 amino acids long. The CDR3 sequence is CASSDRGRGHNSPLHF. The CDR3 DNA reads TGTGCCAGCAGTGACAGGGGGCGCGGGCATAATTCACCCCTCCACTTT.

This clonotype showed up many times. The chain has TRBV18 and TRBJ1-5; tentatively, D is TRBD1 (5 bases). From germline, CDR1 is KGHSH and CDR2 LQKENI. Trimming pared 3 bases from V and 7 bases from J, leaving 16 bases between. CDR3 length equals 15 residues. The CDR3 sequence is CASSPAPRVEQPQHF. CDR3 coding DNA: TGTGCCAGCTCACCTGCTCCCAGGGTGGAACAGCCCCAGCATTTT. The whole variable domain, filled in from reference TRBV18 and TRBJ1-5, reads NAGVMQNPRHLVRRRGQEARLRCSPMKGHSHVYWYRQLPEEGLKFMVYLQKENIIDESGMPKERFSAEFPKEGPSILRIQQVVRGDSAAYFCASSPAPRVEQPQHFGDGTRLSIL.

This clonotype was counted a few times. The genes are TRBV5-1 and TRBJ2-1, with a weak D call TRBD1 (6 bases). The CDR3 extends over 16 amino acids. The V gene lost 0 bases and the J gene lost 3 bases, with 13 bases spanning the gap. Germline CDR1 is SGHRS and CDR2 is YFSETQ. The CDR3 region has the DNA TGCGCCAGCAGCTTGGTTACAGGGAATATCTACAATGAGCAGTTCTTC. Protein product: CASSLVTGNIYNEQFF.

V gene TRBV6-2 or TRBV6-3 combines with J gene TRBJ1-5; D is ambiguous. This CDR3 contains 17 residues. Germline V gene data show CDR1 as MNHEY and CDR2 as SVGEGT. Trimming took 3 bases from V and 0 from J, leaving 15 bases between them. The chain's CDR3 is CASSYKLSADSNQPQHF. The DNA for the CDR3 is TGTGCCAGCAGTTATAAACTTTCCGCAGATAGCAATCAGCCCCAGCATTTT.

Many counts were recorded for this clonotype. The V and J genes are TRBV2 and TRBJ1-1; D is possibly TRBD1 (6 bases). V dropped 5 bases and J dropped 2 bases, with 12 bases sitting between them. Germline V gene sequence: CDR1 SNHLY, CDR2 FYNNEI. The CDR3 length is 14 residues. The CDR3, as DNA: TGTGCCAGCAGTACCAACGGGGGCAACACTGAAGCTTTCTTT. Encoded protein: CASSTNGGNTEAFF.

This clonotype was counted many times. V and J are TRBV28 and TRBJ1-5; D remains ambiguous. V lost 7 bases and J lost 4, with 8 bases in between. The CDR3 extends over 12 amino acids. In germline, CDR1 is MDHEN, CDR2 SYDVKM. CDR3 in amino acids: CASNGGNQPQHF. For the CDR3, the DNA is TGTGCCAGCAATGGAGGGAATCAGCCCCAGCATTTT.

This clonotype appeared many times. The V gene is TRBV6-5, the J gene TRBJ1-1, with TRBD1 as a possible D gene (6 bases). The CDR3 totals 15 residues. Trimming removed 0 bases from V and 10 bases from J, with 18 bases in between. Germline V gives CDR1 MNHEY, CDR2 SVGAGI. CDR3 sequence reads: CASSYSRQGPRGAFF. CDR3 nucleotides: TGTGCCAGCAGTTACTCGCGGCAGGGGCCTCGAGGAGCTTTCTTT.

Many counts were recorded for this clonotype. This sequence joins TRBV2 and TRBJ1-5, with a tentative D call TRBD1 (6 bases). In germline, CDR1 is SNHLY, CDR2 FYNNEI. Deletions cut 8 bases from V and 9 bases from J, with 14 bases between. The CDR3 is 12 amino acids. The CDR3 region is CASWREQGPQHF. DNA of the CDR3: TGTGCCAGCTGGAGGGAACAGGGGCCCCAGCATTTT.

This clonotype showed up just a few times. The V and J genes are TRBV28 and TRBJ2-7, with 7 bases fitting TRBD1. Germline V gene lookup returns CDR1 MDHEN and CDR2 SYDVKM. CDR3 length: 15 amino acids. With 10 bases clipped from V and 2 bases from J, the junction kept 14 bases outside the gene matches. The CDR3 bases are TGTGCCACCTCCCTTCCGGGACAGTTCCCCTACGAGCAGTACTTC. Its protein product is CATSLPGQFPYEQYF.

This clonotype was picked up many times. The chain recombines TRBV6-2 or TRBV6-3 with TRBJ1-2; D remains unclear. Germline CDR1 MNHEY, CDR2 SVGEGT. The CDR3 extends over 14 amino acids. Trimming stripped 6 bases from V and 2 bases from J, with 13 bases between. DNA of the CDR3: TGTGCCAGCAGCCCCCTAAGCAACAACTATGGCTACACCTTC. Protein product: CASSPLSNNYGYTF.

This clonotype came up many times. This chain joins TRBV12-3 or TRBV12-4 and TRBJ1-5; the D gene is possibly TRBD1 (5 bases). V gave up 6 bases and J gave up 15 bases, with 15 bases separating them. The CDR3 totals 11 residues. CDR3 residues: CASRRGGLVHF. The CDR3 region has the DNA TGTGCCAGCAGGAGGGGCGGCCTTGTGCATTTT.

The V gene is TRBV6-2 or TRBV6-3, the J gene TRBJ2-2; D not certain. Germline V lookup: CDR1 MNHEY, CDR2 SVGEGT. The CDR3 loop spans 10 amino acids. V lost 6 bases and J lost 7, with 3 bases in between. The CDR3 nucleotides read TGTGCCAGCAGGGGCGGGGAGCTGTTTTTT. Encoded protein: CASRGGELFF.

The chain is built from TRBV6-5 and TRBJ2-7; D is ambiguous. V gave up 2 bases and J gave up 4 bases, with 18 bases separating them. The CDR3 has 16 amino acids. Germline V gene sequence: CDR1 MNHEY, CDR2 SVGAGI. CDR3 DNA: TGTGCCAGCAGTTACGGTGGCTCGATTGCTCTGTACGAGCAGTACTTC. Translation: CASSYGGSIALYEQYF.

About this clonotype itself: With a much larger clone just one base away, this may be a read error. The rearrangement joins TRBV3-1 to TRBJ1-1; tentatively, D is TRBD1 (5 bases). Germline CDR1 reads LGHDT; CDR2 reads YNNKEL (reference sequence). V shed 4 bases and J shed 11 bases, with 14 bases lying between them. This CDR3 has 12 amino acids. In nucleotides, the CDR3 is TGTGCCAGCAGCCCCCCGGGACTAAAGGCTTTCTTT. It codes for CASSPPGLKAFF.

This sequence joins TRBV20-1 and TRBJ2-3; possible D gene TRBD2, 5 bases. Germline V gene sequence: CDR1 DFQATT, CDR2 SNEGSKA (reference sequence). V lost 1 base and J lost 4, with 15 bases in between. There are 15 residues in the CDR3. The CDR3 region has the DNA TGCAGTGCTAGAGCCTCACGAGGGTCGGCAGATACGCAGTATTTT. Amino acids: CSARASRGSADTQYF.

In its sample, this clonotype was seen a few times. V is TRBV2 and J is TRBJ2-3; D is uncertain. Germline values: CDR1 SNHLY, CDR2 FYNNEI. The ends were cut back, 4 bases at V and 2 bases at J, with 7 bases in the middle. CDR3 size: 13 residues. The CDR3 is CASSGDNTDTQYF. The CDR3, as DNA: TGTGCCAGCAGTGGTGACAACACAGATACGCAGTATTTT.

This clonotype was recorded at least ten times. The V and J genes are TRBV20-1 and TRBJ1-5; D is ambiguous. From germline, CDR1 is DFQATT and CDR2 SNEGSKA (reference sequence). Between the trimmed V and J ends, which lost 2 bases and 3 bases, there was a span of 17 bases. The CDR3 extends over 16 amino acids. CDR3 nucleotides: TGCAGTGCTAGATCAGTCTCGTCGACTTTCAATCAGCCCCAGCATTTT. This encodes CSARSVSSTFNQPQHF.

This clonotype was counted at least ten times. This chain links TRBV20-1 with TRBJ2-5; tentative D call: TRBD1 (6 bases). The germline V gene has CDR1 DFQATT and CDR2 SNEGSKA (reference sequence). This CDR3 region has 14 residues. The V gene lost 0 bases and the J gene lost 2 bases, with 10 bases spanning the gap. CDR3 bases: TGCAGTGCTAGAGATACTCAGGGGCAAGAGACCCAGTACTTC. This translates into CSARDTQGQETQYF.